This T cell receptor (beta chain) was observed in a study of vaccination and CD4 T cells after COVID-19. Treatment of the sample: 10-day PBMC culture with coronavirus spike peptide pools or control peptides (ViraFEST assay). The Oncomine TCR Beta short-read assay was what sequenced the DNA obtained from cultured CD4+ T cells. From the PCR reads, TCRdb called clonotypes with MiXCR, one entry per CDR3 protein. The sample records around 12,000 distinct CDR3 sequences, 58% being singletons. Germline V gene data show CDR1 as SNHLY and CDR2 as FYNNEI. The CDR3 spans 13 residues. V lost 7 bases and J 3 bases, leaving 10 bases between the germline ends. On this clonotype: Antigen unknown.

The receptor was derived from a human donor who had recovered from COVID-19. Material for sequencing was CD4+ T cells from blood, cultured in vitro. The chain links TRBV2 to TRBJ1-3; maybe TRBD1 (5 bases). This chain's CDR3 is CASKGSFGNTIYF. CDR3 DNA sequence: TGTGCCAGCAAGGGGAGCTTTGGAAACACCATATATTTT.